This T cell receptor (beta chain) emerged from a study of blood T cell repertoires in COVID-19. About the study: Samples came from the United States, Italy and Spain, spanning acute and convalescent COVID-19. Nucleic acid was either cDNA or gDNA, and it came from T cells, B-cell-depleted T cells, or PBMCs.

This study enrolled people aged about 18 to 100 from approximately 25 US geographic areas. Each participant's cohort was designated according to participant-reported clinical history. CDR1 MDHEN and CDR2 SYDVKM come from the germline V gene. CDR3 length: 19 residues. The V end was cut by 1 base, the J end by 0 bases, with 19 bases between. Only in-frame clones appear in the TCRdb table, and some are missing; sequencing was by immunoSEQ multiplex PCR. The data contain about 180,000 clones, 86% of them seen just once; the ten biggest clones take up about 9.6%. This clonotype was sampled from a woman aged 30 to 39 who had recovered from COVID-19. The sequencing input was PBMCs or T cells enriched from blood (not recorded which). V usage is TRBV28 and J usage is TRBJ2-1; D is possibly TRBD2 (5 bases). CDR3 bases: TGTGCCAGCAGTTTATCGGATGCGGGCCTGATGAGCTCCTACAATGAGCAGTTCTTC. Amino acid sequence: CASSLSDAGLMSSYNEQFF.